The table lists the clone carrying this T cell receptor (beta chain) with a count of one. One junction end disagrees with the germline gene, perhaps due to a read error. As originally analysed: Amplifying reference gene primers gave estimates of nucleated cell counts. TCRdb's table, derived via immunoSEQ multiplex PCR, lists solely in-frame clones and lacks some. Clone size and the V and J calls come from that table; the DNA yielded D and trimming. The top ten hold 0.95% to 1.5% of the sample, which has a few hundred thousand clones, approximately 88% seen once. The data derive from a study of blood T cell repertoires in COVID-19. Background on the study: T cells, B-cell-depleted T cells, or PBMCs supplied cDNA or gDNA.

The CDR3 length is 12 residues. Germline lookup yields CDR1 MNHNS and CDR2 SASEGT. Source material: peripheral blood. The chain carries TRBV6-1 and TRBJ2-3; D gene unclear. The clonotype originates from a man aged 35 to 55 with acute or convalescent COVID-19. The CDR3 DNA reads as TGTGCCAGCACTGAATATACAGATACGCAGTATTTT. Amino acids: CASTEYTDTQYF.